This section outlines one TCR beta chain sequence together with its context. Its target is unknown. The data derive from a study of cytomegalovirus exposure and HLA in healthy donors. Study conclusions and caveats: What TCR beta sequences reportedly achieved was accurate prediction of HLA-A and HLA-B alleles in most subjects. Later, TCR association rates were found to vary by HLA locus, highest for DRB1 and lowest for HLA-C.

PCR amplification relied on 60 Vbeta primers (plus 13 Jbeta primers). Produced via immunoSEQ multiplex PCR; TCRdb's table is partial and in-frame only. This sample's clone table lists roughly 140,000 clones. Trimming removed 0 bases at V and 3 bases at J, with 9 bases between. CDR3 length: 15 amino acids. Germline V lookup: CDR1 SGHTA, CDR2 FQGNSA. Sequencing input: PBMCs. This sequence originates from a male donor in good health and CMV-seronegative. The rearrangement uses TRBV7-2 and TRBJ1-5, with D hard to call. The CDR3 DNA reads as TGTGCCAGCAGCTTAGCGAGCCAAAACAATCAGCCCCAGCATTTT. Protein: CASSLASQNNQPQHF.